Reported below is one T cell receptor (beta chain). Its antigen remains unidentified. The V and J ends lost 1 base and 0 bases respectively, with 13 bases between them. Germline V gene lookup returns CDR1 DFQATT and CDR2 SNEGSKA (reference sequence). The CDR3 contains 15 residues. Template switching created a universal primer site, and the cDNA included unique molecular identifiers. TCRdb ran MiXCR on the 5' RACE reads and lists one entry per CDR3 protein. The sample carries about 530,000 distinct CDR3 sequences, 20% to 25% recorded once. The source of the sample is a study of identical twins. Study outcomes and limitations: The same donors were not followed; conclusions instead depended on cross-sectional statistical analysis. Fewer insertions marked abundant cord blood beta clonotypes; young adult naive trended weakly, memory not at all.

These sequences were also reported in another study, on yellow fever vaccine responses in identical twins.

The rearrangement uses TRBV20-1 and TRBJ2-7; no firm D call. Sequencing was performed on CD4+ T cells sorted from blood. The TCR originated in a woman aged 18-29 years in good health. The CDR3 loop reads CSARAYEISSYEQYF. The DNA for the CDR3 is TGCAGTGCTAGAGCATACGAAATAAGCTCCTACGAGCAGTACTTC.